Listed below are T cell receptor beta chains from one sample, sequenced in a study of PD-L1 blockade in urothelial cancer. Generated by immunoSEQ multiplex PCR, the TCRdb table keeps only in-frame clones and is missing some. The sample consists of tens of thousands of clones, about 82% of them appearing once. The starting material was PBMCs, obtained around atezolizumab (anti-PD-L1) treatment. These receptor sequences come from a man aged 80 or over with urothelial cancer. The CDR3 runs from the conserved cysteine through the conserved F or W. The order of the fields is D gene, clone size, J gene, V gene, CDR3 length, CDR3 protein, CDR3 DNA. The D gene is left open where the match is weak. Rows give clone size only sometimes, using once, few, many, or a class for an expanded clone.

D: TRBD2
size: -
J: TRBJ2-1
V: TRBV2
length: 14
CDR3: CASSASTSGSNRFF
DNA: TGTGCCAGCAGTGCCTCTACTAGCGGGAGTAACCGGTTCTTC

D: TRBD2
size: -
J: TRBJ2-1
V: TRBV10-1
length: 16
CDR3: CASSDGLAGGVNEQFF
DNA: TGCGCCAGCAGTGATGGACTAGCGGGAGGTGTAAATGAGCAGTTCTTC

D: TRBD2
size: -
J: TRBJ2-3
V: TRBV5-3
length: 16
CDR3: CARSLQREDSTDTQYF
DNA: TGTGCCAGAAGCTTGCAACGGGAGGATAGCACAGATACGCAGTATTTT

D: -
size: -
J: TRBJ2-5
V: TRBV5-5
length: 12
CDR3: CASSFVQETQYF
DNA: TGTGCCAGCAGCTTCGTTCAAGAGACCCAGTACTTC

D: -
size: -
J: TRBJ2-3
V: TRBV7-6
length: 14
CDR3: CASSLDEGTDTQYF
DNA: TGTGCCAGCAGCTTAGATGAGGGAACAGATACGCAGTATTTT

D: TRBD1
size: few
J: TRBJ2-2
V: TRBV5-1
length: 14
CDR3: CASSGQVESGELFF
DNA: TGCGCCAGCAGCGGACAGGTGGAGTCCGGGGAGCTGTTTTTT

D: TRBD1
size: -
J: TRBJ1-5
V: TRBV27
length: 14
CDR3: CASRLRGPGQPQHF
DNA: TGTGCCAGCAGGCTCAGGGGGCCCGGTCAGCCCCAGCATTTT

D: TRBD1
size: -
J: TRBJ2-7
V: TRBV5-6
length: 14
CDR3: CASSLGQGFNEQYF
DNA: TGTGCCAGCAGCTTAGGACAGGGGTTCAACGAGCAGTACTTC

D: TRBD1
size: -
J: TRBJ1-1
V: TRBV2
length: 17
CDR3: CASSEVGTATLNTEAFF
DNA: TGTGCCAGCAGTGAAGTCGGGACAGCCACACTGAACACTGAAGCTTTCTTT

D: -
size: -
J: TRBJ1-1
V: TRBV6-5
length: 14
CDR3: CASSYREGGTEAFF
DNA: TGTGCCAGCAGTTACCGGGAGGGGGGTACTGAAGCTTTCTTT

D: TRBD1
size: -
J: TRBJ2-2
V: TRBV9
length: 18
CDR3: CASSVGQGGRVYTGELFF
DNA: TGTGCCAGCAGCGTGGGACAGGGTGGAAGAGTTTACACCGGGGAGCTGTTTTTT

D: -
size: -
J: TRBJ1-1
V: TRBV11-2
length: 18
CDR3: CASRSSDPRQAMNTEAFF
DNA: TGTGCCAGCAGGTCGTCGGACCCGCGACAGGCGATGAACACTGAAGCTTTCTTT

D: TRBD2
size: once
J: TRBJ2-7
V: TRBV7-2
length: 15
CDR3: CASSLVLAGKYEQYF
DNA: TGTGCCAGCAGCTTAGTCCTAGCGGGAAAATACGAGCAGTACTTC

D: -
size: -
J: TRBJ2-5
V: TRBV29-1
length: 14
CDR3: CSGLGLQGQETQYF
DNA: TGCAGCGGACTGGGGTTACAGGGCCAAGAGACCCAGTACTTC

D: -
size: -
J: TRBJ1-1
V: TRBV5-1
length: 12
CDR3: CASSRGGTEAFF
DNA: TGCGCCAGCAGCCGGGGAGGCACTGAAGCTTTCTTT

D: -
size: -
J: TRBJ2-7
V: TRBV27
length: 17
CDR3: CASSFKAGLGIPFEQYF
DNA: TGTGCCAGCAGTTTTAAGGCGGGGTTGGGAATCCCCTTCGAGCAGTACTTC

D: -
size: -
J: TRBJ2-5
V: TRBV7-2
length: 14
CDR3: CASSLSLTQETQYF
DNA: TGTGCCAGCAGCTTATCACTCACCCAAGAGACCCAGTACTTC

D: TRBD1
size: few
J: TRBJ1-2
V: TRBV10-2
length: 13
CDR3: CASSRDRAYGYTF
DNA: TGCGCCAGCAGCCGGGACAGGGCGTATGGCTACACCTTC

D: TRBD2
size: -
J: TRBJ2-1
V: TRBV10-2
length: 16
CDR3: CASRFPGTSGVNEQFF
DNA: TGCGCCAGCAGGTTCCCCGGGACTAGCGGGGTGAATGAGCAGTTCTTC

D: TRBD1
size: -
J: TRBJ2-7
V: TRBV28
length: 13
CDR3: CASTPGQGWEQYF
DNA: TGTGCCAGCACTCCGGGACAGGGGTGGGAGCAGTACTTC